The sample holds many counts of the clone carrying this TCR beta chain. Its antigen is still unknown. This sample was taken from a study of T cells in Graves' hyperthyroidism and ophthalmopathy. V was pared by 10 bases and J by 3 bases, with 13 bases between. Germline loops: CDR1 LNHDA, CDR2 SQIVND (reference sequence). The CDR3 totals 13 residues. Broader study findings: Ophthalmopathy prediction by the model preceded onset by a median roughly 6 months.

What was amplified from RNA transcripts were TCR beta CDR3 regions. The primer set for the first-round RT-PCR of the TCR CDR3 was HTBI. In TCRdb, the multiplex PCR reads were re-called with MiXCR into one record per CDR3 protein. There are 450,000 to 700,000 distinct CDR3 sequences in the sample; around 42% occur only once, and approximately 7.5% lies in the top ten. V and J are TRBV19 and TRBJ1-5, with D possibly being TRBD1 (5 bases). The source material was peripheral blood or thyroid tissue (not recorded which). This sequence originates from a woman between 18 and 30 years old with Graves' hyperthyroidism. The CDR3 region is CATEGRVNQPQHF. The CDR3 DNA is TGTGCCACCGAGGGGAGGGTCAATCAGCCCCAGCATTTT.